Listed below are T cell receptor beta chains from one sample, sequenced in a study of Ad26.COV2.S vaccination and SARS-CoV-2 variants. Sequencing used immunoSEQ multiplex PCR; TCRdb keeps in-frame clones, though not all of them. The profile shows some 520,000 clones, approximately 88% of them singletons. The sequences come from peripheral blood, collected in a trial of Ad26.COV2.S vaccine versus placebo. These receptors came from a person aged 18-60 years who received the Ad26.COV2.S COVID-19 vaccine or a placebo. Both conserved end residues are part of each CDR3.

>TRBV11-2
CASSAWQGSSYEQYF
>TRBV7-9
CASSQGQTNYGYTF
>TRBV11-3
CASSGPSGRASGELFF
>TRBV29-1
CSVTGGKSLFGEQFF
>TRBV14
CASSLSLGPSYEQYF
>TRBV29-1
CSVYRLAGYDTEAFF
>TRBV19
CASNLATGGNEQFF
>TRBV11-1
CASSASYEQYF
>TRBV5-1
CASTLDGANTGELFF
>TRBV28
CASSFGAGVVNEQFF
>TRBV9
CASTPEGGGSETQYF
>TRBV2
CASSEFRGRNTEAFF
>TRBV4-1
CASSQEAVLNYGYTF
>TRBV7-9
CAIGRDAQETQYF
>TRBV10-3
CAIAGTANTGELFF
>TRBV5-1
CASRDPWRELTDTQYF
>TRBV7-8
CASSPQKTGSETQYF
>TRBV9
CASSASLGQGANYGYTF
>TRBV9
CASSGTSQETQYF
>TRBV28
CASSFLQGPFYGYTF
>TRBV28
CASFTRTGGEQYF
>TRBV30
CAWNQDQGYGYTF
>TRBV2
CASRDRSLNEKLFF
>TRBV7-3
CASSQLGDRGPGTEAFF
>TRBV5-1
CASSLTGAGYTF
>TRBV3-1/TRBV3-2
CASSQGTGRDIQYF
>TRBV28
CASSLDLNWREGSYEQYF
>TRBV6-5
CASKGGRGAYEQYF
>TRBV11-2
CASSFTSGGRSTAAYEQYF
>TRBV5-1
CASTFGSGRAPNEQFF
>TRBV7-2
CASSPPGTSGRAWPYF
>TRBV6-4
CASSVRDSQETQYF
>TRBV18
CASSPPSRVENEQFF
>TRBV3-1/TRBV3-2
CASSQVTGTSNSNQPQHF
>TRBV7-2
CASSLAPGQAGGYNEQFF
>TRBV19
CASRGGNQPQHF
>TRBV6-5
CASAIGAQQKYF
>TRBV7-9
CASSPTAYEQYF
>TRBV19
CASSTLTGGEEQYF
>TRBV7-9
CASSIGGGSGEAFF
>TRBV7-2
CASSSSNIQYF
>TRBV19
CASIPGRFTGELFF
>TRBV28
CASSLHRGRGNTEAFF
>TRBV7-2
CASSFSSPPTDTQYF
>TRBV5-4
CASSLAVNTEAFF
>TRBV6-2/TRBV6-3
CASSSTIGGQPQHF
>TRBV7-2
CASSPSGRGVEQYF
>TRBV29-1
CSVEEQGVSYNEQFF
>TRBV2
CASTADAGRKPQHF
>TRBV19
CASSPVFNYGYTF
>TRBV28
CASRTGTGYGYTF